This T cell receptor (beta chain) was documented in a study of blood T cell repertoires in COVID-19. Here immunoSEQ multiplex PCR was the method, and the copy in TCRdb shows in-frame clones only, minus some. There are around 250,000 clones in the sample; around 88% occur only once, and under 5% lies in the top ten. Germline V gene lookup returns CDR1 LGHDT and CDR2 YNNKEL (reference sequence). V gave up 1 base and J gave up 6 bases; unmatched junction bases: 1. The CDR3 runs to 13 residues. Cohorts were based on clinical histories the participants reported. The chain uses TRBV3-1 (or the pseudogene TRBV3-2) and TRBJ1-1; 8 nucleotides agree with TRBD1. The sample was PBMCs or T cells enriched from blood (not recorded which). This sequence was found in a woman in her twenties or thirties who had recovered from COVID-19. For the CDR3, the DNA is TGTGCCAGCAGCCAAGGCAGGGGGCCTGAAGCTTTCTTT. Translated: CASSQGRGPEAFF.